The T cell receptor beta chain described here comes from a study of CD8 T cells in Susac syndrome. Study-level background: When blood was collected, patients with Susac syndrome were therapy-naive, were taking corticosteroids, or were receiving intravenous immunoglobulin alone.

Germline loops: CDR1 LGHNT, CDR2 FRNRAP. The CDR3 covers 17 residues. V was pared by 2 bases and J by 4 bases, with 20 bases between. TEMRA cells were FACS-enriched, and CD8+ and CD4+ T cells were isolated negatively. An input of 0.5 to 1 ug of RNA was subjected to reverse transcription using random hexamers. Multiplex PCR with immunoSEQ amplified the TCR beta CDR3 across 54 Vbeta and 13 Jbeta. TCRdb itself ran the immunoSEQ multiplex PCR reads through MiXCR, one entry per CDR3 protein. The sample includes fewer than 95,000 distinct CDR3 sequences, approximately 96% seen only once; the top ten take roughly 0.68%.

The rearrangement joins TRBV12-5 to TRBJ1-2; D uncertain. The TCR was taken from a human donor with Susac syndrome. The sample was CD8+ T cells from PBMCs. CDR3 region: CASGLSGGSWRFYGYTF. The CDR3 region has the DNA TGTGCTAGTGGTTTGTCCGGAGGCAGTTGGAGGTTCTATGGCTACACCTTC.